This passage covers 21 T cell receptor beta chains from one sample sequenced in a study of type 1 regulatory T cells. Antigens of these TCRs are unknown. Using its own MiXCR run on the reads, TCRdb lists one record per CDR3 protein. This repertoire shows some 15,000 distinct CDR3 sequences, around 15% found once; its top ten account for 15% to 19%. Sequenced material: cultured T cells, either the whole culture or a sorted T cell fraction (not recorded which). These receptors all stem from a human donor in good health.

This clonotype has a count of ten or more. The rearrangement joins TRBV29-1 to TRBJ2-2, with unresolved D. There are 13 residues in the CDR3. V was trimmed by 3 bases and J by 1 base, leaving 6 bases between them. Germline V gene sequence: CDR1 SQVTM, CDR2 ANQGSEA. CDR3 residues: CSVDRGNTGELFF. The CDR3 region has the DNA TGCAGCGTTGACCGAGGGAACACCGGGGAGCTGTTTTTT.

This clonotype came up many times. The chain joins TRBV7-2 to TRBJ2-1; 10 bases line up with TRBD2. Germline V CDR1 and CDR2: SGHTA, FQGNSA. V lost 6 bases, J lost 10 bases, and 3 bases stayed unmatched. This CDR3 is 12 amino acids long. The CDR3, as DNA: TGTGCCAGCAGTCAACTAGCGGGGGAGCAGTTCTTC. Translated: CASSQLAGEQFF.

This clonotype was detected a few times. V is TRBV7-3 and J is TRBJ2-2; perhaps TRBD2 as D (5 bases). Between the trimmed V and J ends, which lost 1 base and 7 bases, there was a span of 16 bases. Germline V lookup: CDR1 SGHTA, CDR2 FQGTGA. The CDR3 length is 16 residues. CDR3 bases: TGTGCCAGCAGCTTAATAAGCGGAAGAGGCGGCGGGGAGCTGTTTTTT. Protein product: CASSLISGRGGGELFF.

The chain uses TRBV27 and TRBJ2-1, with 9 bases aligning to TRBD1. Germline V gives CDR1 MNHEY, CDR2 SMNVEV (reference sequence). V was pared by 3 bases and J by 9 bases, with 6 bases of the junction left unmatched. The CDR3 has 14 amino acids. DNA of the CDR3: TGTGCCAGCAGTTTTAACAGGGGGCAAGGTGAGCAGTTCTTC. Its protein is CASSFNRGQGEQFF.

The sample holds many counts of this clonotype. The gene calls are TRBV20-1 and TRBJ2-3; TRBD1 is a possible D gene (5 bases). Looked up from germline, CDR1 is DFQATT and CDR2 is SNEGSKA (reference sequence). Trimming pared 1 base from V and 6 bases from J, leaving 17 bases between. There are 15 residues in the CDR3. In DNA form, the CDR3 reads TGCAGTGCTAGAGTTGGGGCCCAAAGGGGCGATACGCAGTATTTT. Translated: CSARVGAQRGDTQYF.

This clonotype was seen repeatedly, ten times or more. This rearrangement joins TRBV12-3 or TRBV12-4 to TRBJ2-1, with D unresolved. This CDR3 region has 11 residues. Trimming cost V 4 bases and J 9 bases, with 7 bases left between them. In nucleotides, the CDR3 is TGTGCCAGCAGTTCCCTCGCTGAGCAGTTCTTC. Its translation: CASSSLAEQFF.

This clonotype was picked up many times. The gene calls are TRBV7-2 and TRBJ1-2; D is ambiguous. The CDR3 covers 14 residues. Trimming left V 4 bases short and J 2 bases short, with 11 bases between. Germline V gene sequence: CDR1 SGHTA, CDR2 FQGNSA. For the CDR3, the DNA is TGTGCCAGCAGCTCCTCCCACAGCAACTATGGCTACACCTTC. Translation gives CASSSSHSNYGYTF.

This clonotype has at least ten counts. This sequence joins TRBV9 and TRBJ2-5; TRBD1 agrees at 8 bases. V dropped 3 bases and J dropped 0; count of bases not matched to a gene: 4. The CDR3 loop spans 15 amino acids. Per the germline V gene, CDR1 is SGDLS and CDR2 is YYNGEE. As DNA, the CDR3 is TGTGCCAGCAGCGCCCGACAGGGGTACCAAGAGACCCAGTACTTC. This encodes CASSARQGYQETQYF.

This clonotype was seen repeatedly, ten times or more. The rearrangement uses TRBV18 and TRBJ1-5; 7 bases are a match to TRBD1. J lost 10 bases, V lost 6 bases, and 15 bases had no gene match. CDR3 size: 15 residues. Germline-derived CDR1 and CDR2 are KGHSH and LQKENI. CDR3 DNA sequence: TGTGCCAGCTCTCCAACAGGGACAGCGGTCGGTCCCCAGCATTTT. Amino acids: CASSPTGTAVGPQHF.

In this sample, this clonotype turned up many times. The J gene is TRBJ2-7, the V gene TRBV5-1; 11 positions match TRBD2. The V gene end was trimmed by 6 bases and the J gene end by 5 bases; junction bases not matched to a gene: 7. The germline gives CDR1 SGHRS, CDR2 YFSETQ. The CDR3 is 14 residues long. This chain's CDR3 is CASTTTSGRNEQYF. CDR3 in DNA: TGCGCCAGCACGACTACTAGCGGGAGAAACGAGCAGTACTTC.

This clonotype was found many times. This chain connects TRBV5-1 to TRBJ2-2; 11 nucleotides match TRBD2. The CDR3 contains 15 residues. Trimming cost V 4 bases and J 5 bases; bases outside gene matches: 4. CDR1 is SGHRS, CDR2 YFSETQ, per germline. CDR3 residues: CASSPRTSGTGELFF. As DNA, the CDR3 is TGCGCCAGCAGCCCCCGGACTAGCGGGACCGGGGAGCTGTTTTTT.

This clonotype appeared a single time. The CDR3 region has the DNA TGCAGTGCCAGACCCCAGGGAGGGACCGGGGAGCTGTTTTTT. As protein: CSARPQGGTGELFF. The rearrangement joins TRBV20-1 to TRBJ2-2; 7 nucleotides align to TRBD2. Germline V CDR1 and CDR2: DFQATT, SNEGSKA (reference sequence). Trimming cost V 6 bases and J 5 bases; bases outside gene matches: 9. The CDR3 loop spans 14 amino acids.

This clonotype was seen at least ten times. This chain uses TRBV18 with TRBJ2-5; 9 nucleotides agree with TRBD1. The CDR3 covers 18 residues. Trimming removed 4 bases from V and 2 bases from J; junction bases left unmatched: 14. CDR1 KGHSH and CDR2 LQKENI come from the germline V gene. CDR3 in amino acids: CASSQRTGARYLQETQYF. The CDR3 DNA follows: TGTGCCAGCTCACAACGGACAGGGGCGAGATATCTACAAGAGACCCAGTACTTC.

This clonotype was seen at least ten times. J is TRBJ1-6 and V is TRBV18; TRBD1 agrees at 11 bases. The CDR3 length is 16 residues. Germline CDR1 reads KGHSH; CDR2 reads LQKENI. The J segment lost 7 bases and the V segment lost 5 bases, leaving 7 bases of the junction unmatched. The CDR3 DNA follows: TGTGCCAGCTCAACAGCCAGGACAGGGGGCAATTCACCCCTCCACTTT. It yields the protein CASSTARTGGNSPLHF.

As DNA, the CDR3 is TGCAGTGCTATTACCTACAATGAGCAGTTCTTC. It codes for CSAITYNEQFF. This chain uses TRBV20-1 with TRBJ2-1; the D is unclear. The V end lost 4 bases, the J end lost 2 bases, and 3 bases lay between the germline ends. The germline CDR1 and CDR2 sequences are DFQATT and SNEGSKA (reference sequence). The CDR3 sequence is 11 residues long.

The chain employs TRBV11-3 and TRBJ2-3, with 12 bases fitting TRBD1. Germline V lookup: CDR1 SGHNT, CDR2 YENEEA. Trimming took 3 bases from V and 3 from J; bases not matched to a gene: 4. The CDR3 runs to 16 residues. The CDR3 nucleotides read TGTGCCAGCAGCTTGGGGACAGGGGGCGCAACAGATACGCAGTATTTT. Its translation: CASSLGTGGATDTQYF.

This clonotype has ten or more counts. The chain recombines TRBV12-3 or TRBV12-4 with TRBJ1-1; D call uncertain. Deletions cut 3 bases from V and 3 bases from J, with 8 bases between. The CDR3 length is 13 residues. CDR3 loop: CASSFTGDTEAFF. The DNA of the CDR3 is TGTGCCAGCAGTTTTACCGGGGACACTGAAGCTTTCTTT.

This clonotype was counted at least ten times. Sequence at one end of the junction differs from germline and may be a read error. V usage is TRBV9 and J usage is TRBJ2-4; D possibly corresponds to TRBD1 (6 bases). There are 14 residues in the CDR3. Germline V lookup: CDR1 SGDLS, CDR2 YYNGEE. CDR3 loop: CASSVDQGKSIQYF. CDR3 bases: TGTGCCAGCAGCGTAGATCAGGGGAAAAGCATTCAGTACTTC.

This clonotype showed up many times. CDR3 nucleotides: TGTGCCAGCAGCTTTTTAGATACGCAGTATTTT. Its protein product is CASSFLDTQYF. The J gene is TRBJ2-3, the V gene TRBV7-9; D gene uncertain. The CDR3 runs to 11 residues. V shed 3 bases and J shed 5 bases, with 3 bases lying between them. Germline CDR1 and CDR2: SEHNR and FQNEAQ (reference sequence).

This clonotype was detected a few times. The chain combines TRBV19 with TRBJ2-4; weak D call: TRBD1 (5 bases). The CDR3 runs to 16 residues. The germline V gene has CDR1 LNHDA and CDR2 SQIVND (reference sequence). Deletions cut 3 bases from V and 0 bases from J, with 12 bases between. The CDR3 coding sequence is TGTGCCAGTAGTATGGGGCCAAGTTTAGCCAAAAACATTCAGTACTTC. Translated: CASSMGPSLAKNIQYF.

By frequency in the sample, this clonotype is medium-sized. The genes are TRBV10-3 and TRBJ2-2, with D possibly being TRBD1 (5 bases). The CDR3 covers 15 residues. CDR1 ENHRY and CDR2 SYGVKD come from the germline V gene. Between the trimmed V and J ends, which lost 0 bases and 4 bases, there was a span of 9 bases. CDR3 bases: TGTGCCATCAGTGAGTCGAGACAGATCACCGGGGAGCTGTTTTTT. It is translated as CAISESRQITGELFF.